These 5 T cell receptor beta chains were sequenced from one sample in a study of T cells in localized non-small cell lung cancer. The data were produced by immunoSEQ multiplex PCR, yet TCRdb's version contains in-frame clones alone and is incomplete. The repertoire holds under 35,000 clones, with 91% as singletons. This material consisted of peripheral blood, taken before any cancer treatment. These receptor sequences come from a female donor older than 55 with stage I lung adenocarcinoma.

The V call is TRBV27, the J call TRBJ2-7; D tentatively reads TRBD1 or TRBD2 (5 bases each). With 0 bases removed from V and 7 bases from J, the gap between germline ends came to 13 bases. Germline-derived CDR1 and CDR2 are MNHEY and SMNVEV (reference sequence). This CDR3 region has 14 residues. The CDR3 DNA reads TGTGCCAGCAGTTTATCGCGGGTGGCAGGGGAGCAGTACTTC. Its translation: CASSLSRVAGEQYF.

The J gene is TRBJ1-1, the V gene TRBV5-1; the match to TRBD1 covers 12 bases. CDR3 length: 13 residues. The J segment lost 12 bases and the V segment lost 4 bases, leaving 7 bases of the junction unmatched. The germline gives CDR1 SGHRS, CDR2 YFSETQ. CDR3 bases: TGCGCCAGCAGCGTGGGGACAGGGGGCGTAACTTTCTTT. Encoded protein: CASSVGTGGVTFF.

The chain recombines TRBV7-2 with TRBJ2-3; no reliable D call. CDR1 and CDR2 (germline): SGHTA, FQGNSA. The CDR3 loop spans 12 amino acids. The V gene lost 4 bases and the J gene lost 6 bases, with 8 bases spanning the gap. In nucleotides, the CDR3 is TGTGCCAGCAGCTCTTTTACGGATACGCAGTATTTT. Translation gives CASSSFTDTQYF.

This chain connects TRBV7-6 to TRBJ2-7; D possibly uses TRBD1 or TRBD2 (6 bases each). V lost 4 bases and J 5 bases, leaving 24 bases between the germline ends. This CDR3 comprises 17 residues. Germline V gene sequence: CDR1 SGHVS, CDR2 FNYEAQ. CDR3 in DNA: TGTGCCAGCAGCTCACTTGGGGGGCCCCTCCTGAGAGACGAGCAGTACTTC. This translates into CASSSLGGPLLRDEQYF.

The CDR3 DNA reads TGTGCCAGCAGCTTGTATCTAGCGGGGAGCACAGATACGCAGTATTTT. Its translation is CASSLYLAGSTDTQYF. This chain uses TRBV5-4 with TRBJ2-3, with TRBD2 identical over 9 bases. Germline V gene lookup returns CDR1 SGHNT and CDR2 YYREEE (reference sequence). V gave up 1 base and J gave up 0 bases; unmatched junction bases: 3. The length of the CDR3 is 16 residues.